Listed below are T cell receptor beta chains from one sample, sequenced in a study of OX40 agonist ivuxolimab in advanced cancers. Sequenced by immunoSEQ multiplex PCR; TCRdb stores in-frame clones only, minus some. This sample yields some 64,000 clones, of which 92% are seen a single time; around a quarter belongs to the top ten. The sample was CD4+ or CD8+ T cells sorted from blood, taken in a trial of the OX40 agonist ivuxolimab. These receptors were taken from an adult with an advanced solid tumor such as melanoma, head and neck, liver or kidney cancer. Both conserved end residues are part of each CDR3. D genes are given only for firm matches. Some rows mark clone size as missing; the rest say once, few, many or name a class of expanded clone.

v_call	d_call	j_call	clone_size	cdr3_nt	cdr3_aa
TRBV28	.	TRBJ1-5	few	TGTGCCAGCAGTAAGCCGGGACCCTTGGGCAATCAGCCCCAGCATTTT	CASSKPGPLGNQPQHF
TRBV11-2	TRBD1	TRBJ2-5	.	TGTGCCAGCAGCTTCCGTCGGACAGGGGGAATGGAGACCCAGTACTTC	CASSFRRTGGMETQYF
TRBV5-1	TRBD2	TRBJ2-1	.	TGCGCCAGCAGCTTGGGACTAGCGGGAAAAAATGAGCAGTTCTTC	CASSLGLAGKNEQFF
TRBV27	.	TRBJ2-1	.	TGTGGGGGCGGCAGTTCCTACAATGAGCAGTTCTTC	CGGGSSYNEQFF
TRBV11-2	.	TRBJ2-2	once	TGTGCCAGCAGCTTAATCAACACCGGGGAGCTGTTTTTT	CASSLINTGELFF
TRBV14	.	TRBJ2-7	.	TGTGCCAGCAGCCGCCGTCTGGACTACGAGCAGTACTTC	CASSRRLDYEQYF
TRBV4-1	.	TRBJ2-7	.	TGCGCCAGCGGACCCCCTGGCGAGCAGTACTTC	CASGPPGEQYF
TRBV4-3	TRBD2	TRBJ2-1	.	TGCGCCAGCAGCCAAGATAGCACTAGCGGGAGTTACAATGAGCAGTTCTTC	CASSQDSTSGSYNEQFF
TRBV27	.	TRBJ1-2	.	TGTGCCAGCAGCCCACGGGACGGGAATAACTATGGCTACACCTTC	CASSPRDGNNYGYTF
TRBV6-1	TRBD2	TRBJ2-7	.	TGTGCCAGCCCTTGGACTAGCGGGAGCTACGAGCAGTACTTC	CASPWTSGSYEQYF
TRBV4-1	.	TRBJ2-1	.	TGCGCCAGCAGCCGTATTGATGGATCTGAGCAGTTCTTC	CASSRIDGSEQFF
TRBV2	.	TRBJ1-5	.	TGTGCCAGCAGTGAAGCGGGGGACGGTAATCAGCCCCAGCATTTT	CASSEAGDGNQPQHF
TRBV2	.	TRBJ1-4	.	TGTGCCAGCAGTAGATCAGGGATGGTAAATGAAAAACTGTTTTTT	CASSRSGMVNEKLFF
TRBV10-2	.	TRBJ2-7	.	TGCGCCAGCAGGGGGAGGGGGTGGCTCGAGCAGTACTTC	CASRGRGWLEQYF
TRBV28	TRBD1	TRBJ2-5	few	TGTGCCAGCAGCACAGGGGTCTGGGAGACCCAGTACTTC	CASSTGVWETQYF
TRBV4-2	.	TRBJ2-7	.	TGTGCCAGCAGCCCCGGGACTGGGGACTACGAGCAGTACTTC	CASSPGTGDYEQYF
TRBV28	.	TRBJ1-1	few	TGTGCCAGCAGTTCGGAGGCAGGGAGAACTGAAGCTTTCTTT	CASSSEAGRTEAFF
TRBV13	.	TRBJ1-4	.	TGTGCCAGCAGCGCCCAATCTGAAAAACTGTTTTTT	CASSAQSEKLFF
TRBV13	.	TRBJ2-1	.	TGTGCCAGCAGCTTCACGTACAATGAGCAGTTCTTC	CASSFTYNEQFF
TRBV7-9	.	TRBJ2-6	.	TGTGCCAGCAGCCGAGGGGCCAACGTCCTGACTTTC	CASSRGANVLTF
TRBV19	.	TRBJ2-7	.	TGTGCCAGTAGCCCGGCAGGGTACGAGCAGTACTTC	CASSPAGYEQYF
TRBV9	.	TRBJ2-3	once	TGTGCCAGCAGCGTAGCGAGCACAGATACGCAGTATTTT	CASSVASTDTQYF
TRBV6-1	.	TRBJ2-1	once	TGTGCCAGCAGTGCCCTCTTAGTTTTTGAGCAGTTCTTC	CASSALLVFEQFF
TRBV20-1	TRBD2	TRBJ2-7	.	TGCAGTGTAGGACTAGCGAACGAGCAGTACTTC	CSVGLANEQYF
TRBV19	TRBD1	TRBJ1-1	.	TGTGCCAGTACCGACGGACAGGCGATCACTGAAGCTTTCTTT	CASTDGQAITEAFF
TRBV19	.	TRBJ1-2	once	TGTGCCAGTAGTCCTCGACTGCTATATGGCTACACCTTC	CASSPRLLYGYTF
TRBV5-1	TRBD2	TRBJ2-3	.	TGCGCCAGCAGCTTGGTTTCTAGCGGGAGGATAGATACGCAGTATTTT	CASSLVSSGRIDTQYF
TRBV19	TRBD1	TRBJ2-7	.	TGTGCCAGTAGTGCCGGGACAGGGAGATACGAGCAGTACTTC	CASSAGTGRYEQYF